The rows below give T cell receptor beta chains drawn from one sample of a study of T cells after yellow fever vaccination. TCRdb used MiXCR to reprocess the 5' RACE reads, holding one entry per CDR3 protein. The sample yields some 390,000 distinct CDR3 sequences, 18% seen once. Source: PBMCs, taken before the yellow fever booster vaccination. The receptors shown here come from a young man who received the YFV17D yellow fever vaccine. The CDR3 runs from the conserved cysteine through the conserved F or W. A D gene is named only where the DNA matches it firmly. Size values are once, few and many counts, or a class for expanded clones, and some rows have none.

j_call,v_call,d_call,clone_size,cdr3_aa,cdr3_nt
TRBJ2-3,TRBV7-2,TRBD2,few,CASSKRLAGDRTDTQYF,TGTGCCAGCAGCAAACGACTAGCGGGGGACCGCACAGATACGCAGTATTTT
TRBJ1-5,TRBV30,.,.,CAWSNGGPYSNQPQHF,TGTGCCTGGAGTAACGGTGGTCCCTATAGCAATCAGCCCCAGCATTTT
TRBJ2-7,TRBV18,.,few,CASSPSMGYEQYF,TGTGCCAGCTCACCATCGATGGGTTACGAGCAGTACTTC
TRBJ2-5,TRBV20-1,.,.,CSAAAGGIVETQYF,TGCAGTGCTGCCGCTGGGGGAATCGTTGAGACCCAGTACTTC
TRBJ1-4,TRBV4-3,TRBD1,few,CASSQDRGTGGSSNEKLFF,TGCGCCAGCAGCCAAGATAGGGGGACAGGGGGATCTTCTAATGAAAAACTGTTTTTT
TRBJ1-6,TRBV25-1,.,.,CASRVTGARNSPLHF,TGTGCCAGCAGAGTAACGGGCGCCCGTAATTCACCCCTCCACTTT
TRBJ2-2,TRBV4-1,TRBD2,.,CASSQEGTSGRGTYTGELFF,TGCGCCAGCAGCCAAGAGGGGACTAGCGGGAGGGGGACTTACACCGGGGAGCTGTTTTTT
TRBJ2-1,TRBV19,TRBD1,.,CASTGASYNEQFF,TGTGCCAGCACAGGGGCCTCCTACAATGAGCAGTTCTTC
TRBJ1-5,TRBV6-6,TRBD1,.,CASRRTGGGNQPQHF,TGTGCCAGCAGGCGAACAGGGGGCGGAAATCAGCCCCAGCATTTT
TRBJ2-4,TRBV29-1,TRBD2,few,CSVVGIAGRNIQYF,TGCAGCGTTGTGGGGATAGCGGGGAGGAACATTCAGTACTTC
TRBJ2-3,TRBV6-4,.,.,CASSDTETDTQYF,TGTGCCAGCAGTGACACAGAAACAGATACGCAGTATTTT
TRBJ2-2,TRBV20-1,.,.,CSASYSNTGELFF,TGCAGTGCTAGCTACAGCAACACCGGGGAGCTGTTTTTT
TRBJ2-5,TRBV5-4,TRBD1,few,CASRAGTGGPEETQYF,TGTGCCAGCAGGGCAGGGACAGGGGGCCCGGAAGAGACCCAGTACTTC
TRBJ2-5,TRBV15,.,.,CATSRDNRETQYF,TGTGCCACCAGCAGAGACAATCGGGAGACCCAGTACTTC
TRBJ1-2,TRBV12-3/TRBV12-4,TRBD1,.,CASSLGWTGGADGYTF,TGTGCCAGCAGTTTAGGATGGACAGGGGGCGCGGATGGCTACACCTTC
TRBJ2-3,TRBV5-5,TRBD1,few,CASSLKQGFTDTQYF,TGTGCCAGCAGCTTGAAACAGGGGTTCACAGATACGCAGTATTTT
TRBJ2-5,TRBV5-1,.,few,CASSLDAETQYF,TGCGCCAGCAGCTTGGATGCGGAGACCCAGTACTTC
TRBJ2-7,TRBV27,TRBD2,.,CASRTIAGLSYEQYF,TGTGCCAGCAGGACAATAGCGGGGCTTTCCTACGAGCAGTACTTC
TRBJ1-1,TRBV7-9,.,.,CASSLGTNSAFF,TGTGCCAGCAGCTTAGGGACAAATTCAGCTTTCTTT
TRBJ2-3,TRBV7-2,.,.,CASSLNPGRGRTDTQYF,TGTGCCAGCAGCTTAAACCCCGGGAGGGGGCGCACAGATACGCAGTATTTT
TRBJ2-3,TRBV7-3,TRBD2,few,CASSSGLAGGPRDTQYF,TGTGCCAGCAGCTCGGGGCTAGCGGGGGGGCCCAGAGATACGCAGTATTTT
TRBJ1-6,TRBV12-3/TRBV12-4,.,.,CASSRSVTENSPLHF,TGTGCCAGCAGCCGTTCGGTGACAGAGAATTCACCCCTCCACTTT
TRBJ1-6,TRBV20-1,.,.,CSATGGVNSPLHF,TGCAGTGCTACTGGAGGGGTTAATTCACCCCTCCACTTT
TRBJ1-5,TRBV12-3/TRBV12-4,.,few,CASSFDGGHQPQHF,TGTGCCAGCAGTTTTGATGGGGGACATCAGCCCCAGCATTTT
TRBJ2-3,TRBV6-2/TRBV6-3,.,.,CASSLLSGDTQYF,TGTGCCAGCAGTTTACTGAGCGGGGATACGCAGTATTTT
TRBJ2-7,TRBV12-3/TRBV12-4,TRBD2,few,CASSPYPSGVTSYEQYF,TGTGCCAGCAGTCCATATCCTAGCGGGGTAACCTCCTACGAGCAGTACTTC
TRBJ1-2,TRBV7-2,.,.,CASSRPPGGVSGYTF,TGTGCCAGCAGCCGACCCCCGGGGGGAGTTTCTGGCTACACCTTC
TRBJ2-3,TRBV20-1,.,few,CSATSTSRGDTQYF,TGCAGTGCTACCTCGACCAGCCGGGGAGATACGCAGTATTTT
TRBJ2-1,TRBV2,.,few,CASARYNEQFF,TGTGCCAGCGCGAGATACAATGAGCAGTTCTTC
TRBJ1-2,TRBV5-1,.,.,CASTLGGLTRGYTF,TGCGCCAGCACCCTGGGGGGCCTAACTAGGGGCTACACCTTC